These 20 T cell receptor beta chains share one sample of origin, sequenced in a study of early stage breast cancer tumors. The repertoire was sequenced with immunoSEQ multiplex PCR; TCRdb's copy has only in-frame clones and lacks some. This sample carries 28,000 or so clones, roughly four fifths of them seen once, and the ten largest clones take 4.7%. Sequenced input: blood. These TCRs come from a person aged 40-50 years with breast cancer.

The V gene is TRBV11-3, the J gene TRBJ1-1, with D unresolved. There are 12 residues in the CDR3. The ends were cut back, 5 bases at V and 2 bases at J, with 6 bases in the middle. The germline gives CDR1 SGHNT, CDR2 YENEEA. Written as DNA, the CDR3 is TGTGCCAGCAGCAACAGAAACACTGAAGCTTTCTTT. Its protein is CASSNRNTEAFF.

The chain carries TRBV5-1 and TRBJ2-1, with TRBD1 as a possible D gene (5 bases). In germline, CDR1 is SGHRS, CDR2 YFSETQ. Trimming took off 2 bases at V and 4 bases at J, with 10 bases between the two ends. The CDR3 length is 14 residues. The CDR3 here is CASSFQDTYNEQFF. In DNA, the CDR3 is TGCGCCAGCAGCTTTCAGGACACTTACAATGAGCAGTTCTTC.

V is TRBV7-8 and J is TRBJ1-2, with 10 bases aligning to TRBD1. Germline loops: CDR1 SGHVS, CDR2 FQNEAQ. V shed 5 bases and J 7 bases; nucleotides not matched to a gene: 13. The length of the CDR3 is 16 residues. The CDR3 sequence is CASSGQWDRGTGGYTF. As DNA, the CDR3 is TGTGCCAGCAGCGGCCAGTGGGACAGGGGAACGGGTGGCTACACCTTC.

The J gene is TRBJ1-1, the V gene TRBV30; TRBD1 matches 10 bases. Per germline, CDR1 GTSNPN and CDR2 SVGIG (reference sequence). J gave up 4 bases and V 3 bases, and 2 bases lay outside the gene matches. The CDR3 covers 13 residues. This CDR3 is CAWRGQGSTEAFF. CDR3 nucleotides: TGTGCCTGGAGGGGACAGGGGAGCACTGAAGCTTTCTTT.

This rearrangement joins TRBV2 to TRBJ2-1, with D maybe TRBD2 (7 bases). Germline V gene data show CDR1 as SNHLY and CDR2 as FYNNEI. This CDR3 comprises 20 residues. V was clipped by 8 bases and J by 4 bases, with 33 bases between them. Written as DNA, the CDR3 is TGTGCCAGCTGGAGGGGGAGGGCCTTAGGGAACTCTAATGGGTACAATGAGCAGTTCTTC. Its translation: CASWRGRALGNSNGYNEQFF.

The J gene is TRBJ2-7, the V gene TRBV19; 9 nucleotides line up with TRBD2. Germline V CDR1 and CDR2: LNHDA, SQIVND (reference sequence). V trimming: 3 bases; J trimming: 7 bases; junction bases outside the gene matches: 7. This CDR3 spans 14 amino acids. The CDR3 nucleotides read TGTGCCAGTAGTATGGGGCGGGAGGGCCAAGAGCAGTACTTC. This translates into CASSMGREGQEQYF. The full variable domain, with the rest looked up from reference TRBV19 and TRBJ2-7, is DGGITQSPKYLFRKEGQNVTLSCEQNLNHDAMYWYRQDPGQGLRLIYYSQIVNDFQKGDIAEGYSVSREKKESFPLTVTSAQKNPTAFYLCASSMGREGQEQYFGPGTRLTVT.

Only one count was recorded for this clone. This chain uses TRBV5-4 with TRBJ1-2; D is uncertain. V was trimmed by 4 bases and J by 1 base, leaving 11 bases between them. Per the germline V gene, CDR1 is SGHNT and CDR2 is YYREEE (reference sequence). This CDR3 has 14 amino acids. As DNA, the CDR3 is TGTGCCAGCAGCCGGGAGGCCTATAACTATGGCTACACCTTC. Amino acid sequence: CASSREAYNYGYTF.

The chain uses TRBV6-5 and TRBJ1-2, with unresolved D. Germline V gene data show CDR1 as MNHEY and CDR2 as SVGAGI. V gave up 6 bases and J gave up 3 bases, with 5 bases separating them. CDR3 size: 11 residues. The CDR3, as DNA: TGTGCCAGCAGCGATCACTATGGCTACACCTTC. Protein: CASSDHYGYTF.

V gene TRBV5-6 combines with J gene TRBJ2-7; 7 bases match TRBD2. Germline V lookup: CDR1 SGHDT, CDR2 YYEEEE. Losses at the gene ends were 2 bases for V and 3 bases for J; bases not matched to a gene: 8. The CDR3 contains 15 residues. This CDR3 reads CASSFGRGGLYEQYF. CDR3 in DNA: TGTGCCAGCAGCTTTGGGAGGGGAGGTCTCTACGAGCAGTACTTC.

This clone has a handful of counts. The J gene is TRBJ1-2, the V gene TRBV2; the D is unclear. V dropped 1 base and J dropped 4 bases, with 4 bases sitting between them. Germline assignment: CDR1 SNHLY and CDR2 FYNNEI. The CDR3 spans 12 residues. CDR3 nucleotide sequence: TGTGCCAGCAGTGAAGGATCCTATGGCTACACCTTC. Translation: CASSEGSYGYTF.

This rearrangement joins TRBV5-4 to TRBJ2-5; 8 positions match TRBD2. Per the germline V gene, CDR1 is SGHNT and CDR2 is YYREEE (reference sequence). This CDR3 spans 15 amino acids. The junction had 5 bases not matched to a gene; V was cut back by 3 bases and J by 1 base. The CDR3 DNA is TGTGCCAGCAGCTCGTCGGGGGGGGTCCAAGAGACCCAGTACTTC. Its translation is CASSSSGGVQETQYF.

CDR3 sequence reads: CASGEQVGDTQYF. DNA for the CDR3: TGTGCTAGTGGTGAACAGGTAGGAGATACGCAGTATTTT. The rearrangement joins TRBV12-5 to TRBJ2-3; the D gene is possibly TRBD1 (5 bases). V was pared by 5 bases and J by 5 bases, with 11 bases between. The CDR3 consists of 13 residues. The germline CDR1 and CDR2 sequences are LGHNT and FRNRAP.

J is TRBJ2-6 and V is TRBV2; 10 nucleotides line up with TRBD1. The CDR3 is made up of 17 amino acids. The trim removed 10 bases at V and 2 bases at J, leaving 11 bases unmatched. Germline V gene data show CDR1 as SNHLY and CDR2 as FYNNEI. This CDR3 is CAIRKDRGKAGANVLTF. The CDR3 DNA reads as TGTGCCATCAGGAAGGACAGGGGGAAGGCTGGGGCCAACGTCCTGACTTTC.

This clone came up a few times. The rearrangement links TRBV7-8 to TRBJ1-5, with D uncertain. The V end lost 5 bases, the J end lost 9 bases, and 14 bases lay between the germline ends. CDR3 size: 13 residues. Germline CDR1 is SGHVS and CDR2 is FQNEAQ. DNA of the CDR3: TGTGCCAGCAGCCAGGACCTCGAATGGCCCCAGCATTTT. This translates into CASSQDLEWPQHF. Variable domain in full (rest from reference TRBV7-8 and TRBJ1-5): GAGVSQSPRYKVAKRGQDVALRCDPISGHVSLFWYQQALGQGPEFLTYFQNEAQLDKSGLPSDRFFAERPEGSVSTLKIQRTQQEDSAVYLCASSQDLEWPQHFGDGTRLSIL.

This clone was recorded only once. The chain links TRBV5-4 to TRBJ1-2; 9 bases align to TRBD1. Trimming cost V 3 bases and J 7 bases; bases outside gene matches: 16. The CDR3 is made up of 17 amino acids. The germline CDR1 and CDR2 sequences are SGHNT and YYREEE (reference sequence). CDR3 sequence (DNA): TGTGCCAGCAGCTCAGGCCGGGACAGGGTTGCTATGAGTGGCTACACCTTC. This codes for CASSSGRDRVAMSGYTF.

This clone was counted only a few times. V gene TRBV29-1 combines with J gene TRBJ1-2, with TRBD1 as a possible D gene (5 bases). The CDR3 is 17 residues long. Trimming took 4 bases from V and 0 from J, leaving 21 bases between them. CDR1 is SQVTM, CDR2 ANQGSEA, per germline. The CDR3 region has the DNA TGCAGCGTTGGAGGGCGACAGTCTAACCTAGCTAACTATGGCTACACCTTC. It codes for CSVGGRQSNLANYGYTF.

This clone appeared once. The gene calls are TRBV7-8 and TRBJ2-3; D is undetermined. Trimming removed 2 bases at V and 1 base at J, with 7 bases between. This CDR3 is 14 amino acids long. In germline, CDR1 is SGHVS, CDR2 FQNEAQ. CDR3 region: CASSLFGGTDTQYF. The CDR3 DNA is TGTGCCAGCAGCTTATTTGGGGGCACAGATACGCAGTATTTT.

There are a few counts of this clone. The chain recombines TRBV30 with TRBJ2-5; weak D call: TRBD2 (5 bases). The V end lost 5 bases, the J end lost 1 base, and 23 bases lay between the germline ends. Per germline, CDR1 GTSNPN and CDR2 SVGIG (reference sequence). This CDR3 spans 17 amino acids. Here the CDR3 reads CAWEIMRAGTPQETQYF. The DNA for the CDR3 is TGTGCCTGGGAGATTATGAGGGCAGGAACCCCCCAAGAGACCCAGTACTTC.

This chain links TRBV2 with TRBJ2-7; D is possibly TRBD2 (6 bases). The CDR3 is 15 residues long. Germline values: CDR1 SNHLY, CDR2 FYNNEI. V lost 4 bases, J lost 4 bases, and 17 bases lay in between. The CDR3 spells CASSVARESRYEQYF. The CDR3 coding sequence is TGTGCCAGCAGTGTAGCACGGGAGAGTAGGTACGAGCAGTACTTC.

This clone was found once. This sequence joins TRBV19 and TRBJ2-7; 10 nucleotides align to TRBD1. The CDR3 is 16 amino acids. J was trimmed by 5 bases and V by 4 bases; bases with no gene match: 11. Germline V CDR1 and CDR2: LNHDA, SQIVND (reference sequence). This chain's CDR3 is CASSKALGQGFNEQYF. As DNA, the CDR3 is TGTGCCAGTAGTAAGGCGTTGGGACAGGGGTTCAACGAGCAGTACTTC.